This TCR beta chain derives from a study of T cell changes during pregnancy in multiple sclerosis. The CDR3 contains 14 residues. Between the trimmed V and J ends, which lost 0 bases and 6 bases, there was a span of 10 bases. Germline V CDR1 and CDR2: LNHDA, SQIVND (reference sequence). The assay was immunoSEQ multiplex PCR, and TCRdb's table has in-frame clones only and misses some. The table records about 47,000 clones, around 93% of them present only once. J is TRBJ2-3 and V is TRBV19; D remains ambiguous. This sample comprised peripheral blood, obtained in the third trimester of pregnancy. The source of this sequence is a female donor with multiple sclerosis, enrolled in a pregnancy study. The CDR3 region is CASSIDLLRDTQYF. CDR3 nucleotide sequence: TGTGCCAGTAGTATAGATCTACTGAGGGATACGCAGTATTTT.